A selection of T cell receptor beta chains follows, all from one sample in a study of long-term antiretroviral therapy in people with HIV. TCRdb's copy holds only in-frame clones and misses some; the assay was immunoSEQ multiplex PCR. The sample holds about 17,000 clones; roughly four fifths are singletons and the top ten take approximately 9.2%. The starting material was unsorted PBMCs, obtained 0.1 years after starting antiretroviral therapy. Receptors originate from a man in his late teens or twenties with HIV. The CDR3 runs from the conserved cysteine through the conserved F or W. Each record gives: D gene, J gene, clone size, V gene, CDR3 DNA, CDR3 protein. A D gene is named only where the DNA matches it firmly. Some rows mark clone size as missing; the rest say once, few, many or name a class of expanded clone.

NA,TRBJ1-2,once,TRBV6-1,TGTGCCAGCAGTGTTCGGGGGCAGAGCTATGGCTACACCTTC,CASSVRGQSYGYTF
TRBD2,TRBJ2-1,NA,TRBV19,TGTGCCAGTAAACGTAGCTTCTTAACGGGAGGGATCCTAAATGAGACCTACAATGAGCAGTTCTTC,CASKRSFLTGGILNETYNEQFF
NA,TRBJ1-2,NA,TRBV27,TGTGCCAGCAGTTTAACCGGGGCGTCCCTTATCTATGGCTACACCTTC,CASSLTGASLIYGYTF
NA,TRBJ1-1,NA,TRBV7-2,TGTGCCAGCAGCTTACGCTCTCAGATGGGGGTAAGTCGGACTGAAGCTTTCTTT,CASSLRSQMGVSRTEAFF
TRBD1,TRBJ1-3,NA,TRBV6-4,TGTGCCAGCAGCCAACAGGGGGCGACTGGAAACACCATATATTTT,CASSQQGATGNTIYF
NA,TRBJ2-2,NA,TRBV7-2,TGTGCCAGCAGCTTACGGGTTAACGGGGAGCTGTTTTTT,CASSLRVNGELFF
TRBD2,TRBJ2-1,NA,TRBV29-1,TGCAGCGGGGAGCGGGAGGGCCAGTATGAGCAGTTCTTC,CSGEREGQYEQFF
NA,TRBJ1-6,NA,TRBV6-6,TGTGCCAGCAGCCACGTCAGGGACCCTTATAATTCACCCCTCCACTTT,CASSHVRDPYNSPLHF
TRBD1,TRBJ2-3,NA,TRBV11-2,TGTGCCAGCAGCCTAACAGGGGGGACCACAGATACGCAGTATTTT,CASSLTGGTTDTQYF
NA,TRBJ2-7,NA,TRBV27,TGTGCCAGCAGTTTAGAAGGGCTCGGCTACGAGCAGTACTTC,CASSLEGLGYEQYF
NA,TRBJ1-3,few,TRBV6-1,TGTGCCAGCAGTGCACAGCGAAGAAACACCATATATTTT,CASSAQRRNTIYF
TRBD1,TRBJ1-6,NA,TRBV4-3,TGCGCCAGCAGCCAAGTTTCGGCAGGGGGGAATTCACCCCTCCACTTT,CASSQVSAGGNSPLHF
NA,TRBJ1-1,NA,TRBV11-1,TGTGCCAGCAGCTTGGGAGAGGGGAGGACTGAAGCTTTCTTT,CASSLGEGRTEAFF
NA,TRBJ1-2,NA,TRBV5-8,TGTGCCAGCAGCGAAGGTTATGGCTACACCTTC,CASSEGYGYTF
TRBD2,TRBJ2-1,NA,TRBV19,TGTGCCACCTCAGCTCGACTAGCCCCCTACAATGAGCAGTTCTTC,CATSARLAPYNEQFF
TRBD1,TRBJ1-2,NA,TRBV19,TGTGCCAGTAGTGCACGGGACAGGGGGCTGTCGGGTGGCTACACCTTC,CASSARDRGLSGGYTF
TRBD2,TRBJ2-7,NA,TRBV28,TGTGCCAGCAGTTCGACCTCCCTCTCGGGGGGGCCGGGCAGGAGCTCCTACGAGCAGTACTTC,CASSSTSLSGGPGRSSYEQYF